These 17 T cell receptor beta chains originate from one sample sequenced in a study of T cell repertoires in cytomegalovirus infection. The antigens these receptors bind are not known. A single record per CDR3 protein comes from TCRdb applying MiXCR to the reads. The table records roughly 990,000 distinct CDR3 sequences, roughly 30% of them present only once. The starting material was cultured CD8+ T cells from PBMCs, obtained from culture after CMV antigen stimulation. The source of these receptors is a human donor in good health (CMV status not recorded). Some clones in this sample may be carry-over from other donors' samples.

Only a few counts were recorded for this clonotype. The V gene is TRBV7-9, the J gene TRBJ2-7; D is possibly TRBD1 (5 bases). In germline, CDR1 is SEHNR, CDR2 FQNEAQ (reference sequence). CDR3 length: 17 residues. Trimming cost V 4 bases and J 2 bases, with 21 bases left between them. CDR3 coding DNA: TGTGCCAGCAGCTCCCAGGGCCCGATAGACAACCCCTACGAGCAGTACGTC. As protein: CASSSQGPIDNPYEQYV.

This chain connects TRBV7-3 to TRBJ2-1; 10 positions match TRBD2. The V and J ends lost 4 bases and 4 bases, in that order; junction bases with no gene match: 13. CDR1 and CDR2 (germline): SGHTA, FQGTGA. The CDR3 loop spans 18 amino acids. The CDR3 DNA sequence: TGTGCCAGCAGCTACCTCCGGGCCACTAGCGGGGTTTACAATGAGCAGTTCTTC. Translated, it gives CASSYLRATSGVYNEQFF.

This chain links TRBV7-2 with TRBJ2-7; 7 bases match TRBD1. The CDR3 has 15 residues. With V trimmed by 5 bases and J by 2 bases, 9 bases remained unmatched. Germline values: CDR1 SGHTA, CDR2 FQGNSA. CDR3 loop: CASSPSGTVPYEQYV. In DNA, the CDR3 is TGTGCCAGCAGCCCTTCCGGGACAGTGCCCTACGAGCAGTACGTC.

This chain's CDR3 is CSAQDSFGSNQPQHF. The CDR3 bases are TGCAGTGCTCAAGACAGCTTCGGTAGCAATCAGCCCCAGCATTTT. The chain recombines TRBV20-1 with TRBJ1-5; D is possibly TRBD1 (5 bases). Germline CDR1 DFQATT, CDR2 SNEGSKA (reference sequence). V lost 5 bases, J lost 0 bases, and 14 bases lay in between. The CDR3 runs to 15 residues.

This clonotype was observed a handful of times. The chain links TRBV12-3 or TRBV12-4 to TRBJ1-2; 9 nucleotides match TRBD1. This CDR3 contains 15 residues. V lost 7 bases, J lost 4 bases, and 10 bases stayed unmatched. The CDR3 coding sequence is TGTGCCAGCACTTATCTCGACAGGGGGATCTATGGCTACACCTTC. Protein: CASTYLDRGIYGYTF.

This rearrangement joins TRBV6-1 to TRBJ2-6; TRBD1 agrees at 9 bases. V was pared by 3 bases and J by 4 bases, with 7 bases of the junction left unmatched. CDR1 is MNHNS and CDR2 is SASEGT in the germline V gene. This CDR3 is 17 amino acids long. CDR3 region: CASSDPNRGPGANVLTF. CDR3 bases: TGTGCCAGCAGTGATCCAAACAGGGGGCCCGGGGCCAACGTCCTGACTTTC.

Only a few counts were recorded for this clonotype. The chain has TRBV27 and TRBJ1-5, with D possibly being TRBD1 (6 bases). V lost 0 bases and J lost 9, with 9 bases in between. The CDR3 length is 13 residues. Germline V CDR1 and CDR2: MNHEY, SMNVEV (reference sequence). The CDR3 reads CASSLSGAGPQHF. For the CDR3, the DNA is TGTGCCAGCAGTTTATCGGGGGCAGGGCCCCAGCATTTT.

This clonotype was observed a few times. The J gene is TRBJ1-1, the V gene TRBV7-9; 9 nucleotides agree with TRBD1. V was clipped by 6 bases and J by 7 bases; unmatched bases: 6. The CDR3 spans 13 residues. Germline V gives CDR1 SEHNR, CDR2 FQNEAQ (reference sequence). This CDR3 reads CASRSDRGSEAFF. DNA for the CDR3: TGTGCCAGCAGATCGGACAGGGGTAGTGAAGCTTTCTTT.

The chain recombines TRBV24-1 with TRBJ1-1; 7 positions match TRBD1. The CDR3 has 13 amino acids. The germline V gene has CDR1 KGHDR and CDR2 SFDVKD. V lost 10 bases, J lost 1 base, and 5 bases stayed unmatched. CDR3 sequence reads: CATGDRWNTEAFF. CDR3 sequence (DNA): TGTGCCACGGGGGACAGATGGAACACTGAAGCTTTCTTT.

This clonotype was detected only once. This chain uses TRBV7-6 with TRBJ2-7; a weak D match, TRBD2 (6 bases). The germline gives CDR1 SGHVS, CDR2 FNYEAQ. Trimming took 5 bases from V and 2 from J, leaving 13 bases between them. The CDR3 has 14 residues. The CDR3 DNA reads as TGTGCCAGCAGCGCCCCGGGAGAAACCTACGAGCAGTACTTC. As protein: CASSAPGETYEQYF.

The rearrangement joins TRBV28 to TRBJ2-3; TRBD2 is a possible D gene (5 bases). Trimming stripped 3 bases from V and 5 bases from J, with 12 bases between. The CDR3 has 14 amino acids. Germline loops: CDR1 MDHEN, CDR2 SYDVKM. The CDR3 sequence is CASSFWSGKDTQYF. CDR3 bases: TGTGCCAGCAGTTTTTGGTCGGGGAAAGATACGCAGTATTTT.

The chain carries TRBV6-2 or TRBV6-3 and TRBJ1-1, with 8 bases fitting TRBD1. J lost 3 bases, V lost 6 bases, and 6 bases had no gene match. Germline V gene lookup returns CDR1 MNHEY and CDR2 SVGEGT. The CDR3 length is 14 residues. CDR3 bases: TGTGCCAGCAGGGCAGGGGGCTTTGACACTGAAGCTTTCTTT. Amino acids: CASRAGGFDTEAFF.

This clonotype occurred a few times. This chain joins TRBV4-3 and TRBJ2-3, with 9 positions matching TRBD2. V dropped 0 bases and J dropped 1; count of bases not matched to a gene: 5. Germline V CDR1 and CDR2: LGHNA, YSLEER. The CDR3 has 17 amino acids. The CDR3 DNA is TGCGCCAGCAGCCAAGATCTCAAGCGGGGGGGCACAGATACGCAGTATTTT. Its protein is CASSQDLKRGGTDTQYF.

The chain couples TRBV6-2 or TRBV6-3 to TRBJ2-3; 13 bases are a match to TRBD2. The CDR3 has 18 residues. With 5 bases clipped from V and 0 bases from J, the junction kept 8 bases outside the gene matches. From germline, CDR1 is MNHEY and CDR2 SVGEGT. CDR3 sequence (DNA): TGTGCCAGCAGTCAAAAACTAGCGGGGGGGCTGAGCACAGATACGCAGTATTTT. It translates to CASSQKLAGGLSTDTQYF.

This clonotype was seen a few times. The gene calls are TRBV6-5 and TRBJ2-5; D is ambiguous. The CDR3 sequence is 13 residues long. V gave up 6 bases and J gave up 5 bases, with 13 bases separating them. Germline V CDR1 and CDR2: MNHEY, SVGAGI. The CDR3 region has the DNA TGTGCCAGCAGCCCCTGGGGATTGGAGACCCAGTACTTC. Translating gives CASSPWGLETQYF.

The chain couples TRBV6-5 to TRBJ1-4, with D maybe TRBD1 (6 bases). The V gene's germline CDR1 is MNHEY and CDR2 SVGAGI. The CDR3 runs to 13 residues. V lost 2 bases and J lost 9, with 10 bases in between. The CDR3 is CASSYGTPQKLFF. CDR3 nucleotides: TGTGCCAGCAGTTACGGGACACCCCAAAAACTGTTTTTT.

The genes are TRBV27 and TRBJ1-1, with D tentatively TRBD1 (5 bases). V was pared by 7 bases and J by 2 bases, with 14 bases between. The CDR3 spans 14 residues. Germline CDR1 and CDR2: MNHEY and SMNVEV (reference sequence). The CDR3 DNA follows: TGTGCCAGCAAACCGGGGCAACTCAACACTGAAGCTTTCTTT. It is translated as CASKPGQLNTEAFF.